The entry below gives a single T cell receptor (beta chain) sequence along with its context. The data originate from a study of somatic mutations in cytotoxic T cells in rheumatoid arthritis. Study overall: It was right after diagnosis, before any treatment, that patient blood (less than 33 ml EDTA) was drawn.

Some clones are missing from TCRdb's copy, which holds only in-frame ones; the method was immunoSEQ multiplex PCR. Among some 16,000 clones, 77% were seen once, and the ten largest hold roughly 10%. This TCR was sampled from an adult with rheumatoid arthritis. The sequenced sample consisted of CD8+ T cells sorted from blood.

The DNA of the CDR3 is TGTGCCAGCAGCTTCCAGGGGGGCCCCTACAATGAGCAGTTCTTC. This gives the protein CASSFQGGPYNEQFF. The chain employs TRBV11-2 and TRBJ2-1; the D gene is possibly TRBD1 (7 bases). The length of the CDR3 is 15 residues. V lost 3 bases and J 2 bases, leaving 11 bases between the germline ends. In germline, CDR1 is SGHAT, CDR2 FQNNGV.